Listed here are 26 T cell receptor beta chains from one sample, sequenced in a study of graft-versus-host responses after intestinal transplantation. Measured with immunoSEQ multiplex PCR; TCRdb has only the in-frame clones, and not every one. The sample comprises just over 20,000 clones, about 88% of which are singletons, and around 5% rests with the top ten. The input for sequencing was PBMCs, taken around 68 days after intestinal transplantation. These receptors all stem from a human patient who received an intestinal transplant, so some T cells may come from the graft donor.

The gene calls are TRBV6-4 and TRBJ2-3, with D unresolved. The CDR3 totals 13 residues. CDR1 and CDR2 from the germline V gene are MRHNA and SNTAGT. V dropped 8 bases and J dropped 2 bases, with 11 bases sitting between them. The CDR3 reads CASGRAATDTQYF. The DNA of the CDR3 is TGTGCCAGCGGACGTGCAGCCACAGATACGCAGTATTTT.

The chain uses TRBV14 and TRBJ2-3; D is unresolved. The CDR3 totals 13 residues. Germline loops: CDR1 SGHDN, CDR2 FVKESK. V was cut by 1 base and J by 1 base, with 3 bases left in between. Here the CDR3 reads CASSQAGTDTQYF. The CDR3 DNA reads TGTGCCAGCAGCCAAGCCGGCACAGATACGCAGTATTTT.

The chain employs TRBV7-2 and TRBJ2-1; D remains ambiguous. Germline V gives CDR1 SGHTA, CDR2 FQGNSA. CDR3 length equals 16 residues. V was shortened by 0 bases and J by 0 bases, with 9 bases between the two germline ends. The CDR3 nucleotides read TGTGCCAGCAGCTTAGCATGGGTTAGCTCCTACAATGAGCAGTTCTTC. This sequence encodes CASSLAWVSSYNEQFF.

This sequence joins TRBV19 and TRBJ1-1; D is possibly TRBD1 (6 bases). The CDR3 length is 14 residues. Germline CDR1 is LNHDA and CDR2 is SQIVND (reference sequence). Trimming shortened V by 5 bases and J by 5 bases, and 15 bases separated the two germline ends. The CDR3 region is CASSYRVWRTEAFF. The CDR3 bases are TGTGCCAGTAGTTACAGGGTTTGGCGTACTGAAGCTTTCTTT.

CDR3: CASSLFGWLRGEPPNYDPLEQYF. DNA for the CDR3: TGCGCCAGCAGCTTGTTTGGTTGGCTTCGGGGGGAGCCACCCAATTACGATCCTCTCGAGCAGTACTTC. V usage is TRBV5-1 and J usage is TRBJ2-7; 7 bases agree with TRBD2. V gave up 1 base and J gave up 6 bases; unmatched junction bases: 34. The CDR3 totals 23 residues. Germline values: CDR1 SGHRS, CDR2 YFSETQ.

The V gene is TRBV9, the J gene TRBJ2-7; 8 positions agree with TRBD2. The CDR3 consists of 13 residues. Trimming at V came to 3 bases and at J to 3 bases, leaving 2 bases not matched to a gene. Germline V gives CDR1 SGDLS, CDR2 YYNGEE. This CDR3 reads CASSATSDYEQYF. As DNA, the CDR3 is TGTGCCAGCAGCGCGACTAGCGACTACGAGCAGTACTTC.

J is TRBJ2-3 and V is TRBV18; 8 bases are shared with TRBD2. Germline values: CDR1 KGHSH, CDR2 LQKENI. The ends lost 5 bases at V and 0 bases at J; junction bases unmatched: 4. This CDR3 comprises 15 residues. In DNA, the CDR3 is TGTGCCAGCTCATACGGGGGGGAGAGCACAGATACGCAGTATTTT. This translates into CASSYGGESTDTQYF.

The gene calls are TRBV14 and TRBJ2-1; the match to TRBD2 covers 7 bases. With V trimmed by 2 bases and J by 12 bases, 22 bases remained unmatched. Germline-derived CDR1 and CDR2 are SGHDN and FVKESK. The CDR3 sequence is 18 residues long. The CDR3 protein is CASSQNPNPASGGQWQFF. CDR3 bases: TGTGCCAGCAGCCAAAACCCCAACCCGGCTAGCGGTGGACAATGGCAGTTCTTC.

The gene calls are TRBV29-1 and TRBJ2-7; TRBD1 matches 9 bases. The germline gives CDR1 SQVTM, CDR2 ANQGSEA. The V and J ends lost 6 bases and 0 bases, in that order; junction bases with no gene match: 6. The CDR3 is 14 residues long. The CDR3 here is CSVSGTGSSYEQYF. The CDR3 region has the DNA TGCAGCGTGAGCGGGACAGGGAGCTCCTACGAGCAGTACTTC.

This clone was seen only once. The V gene is TRBV2, the J gene TRBJ2-4; 8 nucleotides line up with TRBD2. Germline V gene data show CDR1 as SNHLY and CDR2 as FYNNEI. The length of the CDR3 is 13 residues. Germline trimming cut 4 bases from V and 9 bases from J; bases unmatched to any gene: 5. CDR3 in amino acids: CASSAGGPAIQYF. The CDR3 coding sequence is TGTGCCAGCAGTGCGGGGGGGCCCGCCATTCAGTACTTC.

The J gene is TRBJ2-7, the V gene TRBV5-1; 7 bases map to TRBD2. The germline gives CDR1 SGHRS, CDR2 YFSETQ. J lost 5 bases, V lost 0 bases, and 2 bases had no gene match. CDR3 length equals 13 residues. This CDR3 reads CASSLAGGNEQYF. The CDR3 DNA reads as TGCGCCAGCAGCTTGGCCGGGGGGAACGAGCAGTACTTC.

This chain connects TRBV4-3 to TRBJ2-7; possibly TRBD2 for D (5 bases). The CDR3 has 12 residues. In germline, CDR1 is LGHNA, CDR2 YSLEER. The V and J ends lost 5 bases and 5 bases respectively, with 10 bases between them. CDR3 residues: CASSGPGNEQYF. As DNA, the CDR3 is TGCGCCAGCAGCGGCCCGGGGAACGAGCAGTACTTC.

The chain joins TRBV19 to TRBJ1-5; 12 bases match TRBD1. Germline trimming cut 3 bases from V and 2 bases from J; bases unmatched to any gene: 8. The CDR3 is 18 amino acids. Germline values: CDR1 LNHDA, CDR2 SQIVND (reference sequence). The CDR3 sequence: CASSISGQGAAGNQPQHF. Here the CDR3 DNA reads TGTGCCAGTAGTATTTCGGGACAGGGGGCAGCGGGCAATCAGCCCCAGCATTTT.

The V gene is TRBV19, the J gene TRBJ2-7; D gene ambiguous. Germline-derived CDR1 and CDR2 are LNHDA and SQIVND (reference sequence). The CDR3 length is 10 residues. V was pared by 6 bases and J by 3 bases, with 3 bases between. This chain's CDR3 is CASRDYEQYF. The CDR3, as DNA: TGTGCCAGTAGAGACTACGAGCAGTACTTC.

This clone was seen once. The chain couples TRBV4-3 to TRBJ1-5; 8 bases align to TRBD1. Germline-derived CDR1 and CDR2 are LGHNA and YSLEER. V lost 2 bases, J lost 0 bases, and 12 bases stayed unmatched. There are 19 residues in the CDR3. The CDR3 region is CASSQIARGPEYSNQPQHF. CDR3 sequence (DNA): TGCGCCAGCAGCCAAATTGCCAGGGGGCCGGAATATAGCAATCAGCCCCAGCATTTT.

The V gene is TRBV11-3, the J gene TRBJ2-3; 10 bases are a match to TRBD2. The ends lost 1 base at V and 2 bases at J; junction bases unmatched: 6. Germline-derived CDR1 and CDR2 are SGHNT and YENEEA. The CDR3 runs to 17 residues. The CDR3 reads CASSLVRLAGDTDTQYF. The CDR3 region has the DNA TGTGCCAGCAGCTTAGTTCGTCTAGCGGGGGACACAGATACGCAGTATTTT.

J is TRBJ1-2 and V is TRBV6-1; possible D gene TRBD1, 5 bases. The CDR3 has 13 amino acids. V was clipped by 8 bases and J by 7 bases, with 17 bases between them. The germline V gene encodes CDR1 MNHNS and CDR2 SASEGT. As DNA, the CDR3 is TGTGCCAGCTGGGGGGGGTGGGCCTTTGGCTACACCTTC. Encoded protein: CASWGGWAFGYTF.

This clone was detected only a few times. V gene TRBV7-6 combines with J gene TRBJ2-2; D is unclear. Germline CDR1 SGHVS, CDR2 FNYEAQ. This CDR3 region has 14 residues. V lost 1 base and J 3 bases, leaving 6 bases between the germline ends. CDR3 in DNA: TGTGCCAGCAGCTTAGTAGGAGACACCGGGGAGCTGTTTTTT. It encodes CASSLVGDTGELFF.

The rearrangement uses TRBV4-3 and TRBJ1-6; weak D call: TRBD1 (5 bases). Germline loops: CDR1 LGHNA, CDR2 YSLEER. Trimming took off 0 bases at V and 5 bases at J, with 8 bases between the two ends. The CDR3 runs to 15 residues. The CDR3 here is CASSQDWDHNSPLHF. In DNA form, the CDR3 reads TGCGCCAGCAGCCAAGACTGGGACCATAATTCACCCCTCCACTTT.

V gene TRBV25-1 combines with J gene TRBJ2-1; D gene unclear. Germline V CDR1 and CDR2: MGHDK, SYGVNS. The CDR3 consists of 14 residues. Deletions cut 1 base from V and 4 bases from J, with 8 bases between. CDR3 sequence reads: CASSESPNYNEQFF. DNA for the CDR3: TGTGCCAGCAGTGAATCACCGAATTACAATGAGCAGTTCTTC. Variable domain in full (rest from reference TRBV25-1 and TRBJ2-1): EADIYQTPRYLVIGTGKKITLECSQTMGHDKMYWYQQDPGMELHLIHYSYGVNSTEKGDLSSESTVSRIRTEHFPLTLESARPSHTSQYLCASSESPNYNEQFFGPGTRLTVL.

The rearrangement uses TRBV6-5 and TRBJ2-7; possibly TRBD1 or TRBD2 for D (7 bases each). Germline assignment: CDR1 MNHEY and CDR2 SVGAGI. V was trimmed by 5 bases and J by 6 bases, leaving 17 bases between them. The CDR3 runs 14 residues. CDR3 sequence: CASSTSGGGREQYF. The CDR3 DNA reads TGTGCCAGCAGTACGTCAGGGGGGGGACGCGAGCAGTACTTC.

The rearrangement joins TRBV7-2 to TRBJ2-2; 11 bases agree with TRBD2. Germline V gives CDR1 SGHTA, CDR2 FQGNSA. Losses at the gene ends were 7 bases for V and 4 bases for J; bases not matched to a gene: 5. This CDR3 contains 15 residues. CDR3 nucleotide sequence: TGTGCCAGCAACCGACTAGCGGGGCTCACCGGGGAGCTGTTTTTT. Its protein is CASNRLAGLTGELFF. Combining the CDR3 with reference TRBV7-2 and TRBJ2-2 gives the whole variable domain GAGVSQSPSNKVTEKGKDVELRCDPISGHTALYWYRQSLGQGLEFLIYFQGNSAPDKSGLPSDRFSAERTGGSVSTLTIQRTQQEDSAVYLCASNRLAGLTGELFFGEGSRLTVL.

The chain uses TRBV27 and TRBJ2-3, with D possibly being TRBD2 (6 bases). V was clipped by 8 bases and J by 1 base, with 13 bases between them. This CDR3 is built from 14 residues. Germline V gene sequence: CDR1 MNHEY, CDR2 SMNVEV (reference sequence). This CDR3 is CASFGTRGTDTQYF. CDR3 bases: TGTGCCAGCTTCGGGACTCGGGGCACAGATACGCAGTATTTT.

V gene TRBV13 combines with J gene TRBJ1-2; D may be TRBD1 (5 bases). The germline gives CDR1 PRHDT, CDR2 FYEKMQ (reference sequence). The CDR3 is 19 amino acids. V lost 0 bases and J lost 3, with 23 bases in between. DNA of the CDR3: TGTGCCAGCAGCTTAGGCCGAGGGGCAGTCGTTACTTCGGACTATGGCTACACCTTC. It is translated as CASSLGRGAVVTSDYGYTF.

The chain employs TRBV13 and TRBJ2-3, with 12 nucleotides matching TRBD2. V lost 5 bases to trimming and J lost 2 bases; unmatched junction nucleotides: 5. CDR1 and CDR2 from the germline V gene are PRHDT and FYEKMQ (reference sequence). The CDR3 spans 16 residues. The DNA for the CDR3 is TGTGCCAGCAGCCTTCTAGCGGGGGGGTCCACAGATACGCAGTATTTT. Its protein product is CASSLLAGGSTDTQYF.

The chain links TRBV9 to TRBJ2-2; D is uncertain. The CDR3 has 14 residues. V gave up 7 bases and J gave up 4 bases, with 14 bases separating them. CDR1 is SGDLS and CDR2 is YYNGEE in the germline V gene. The CDR3 bases are TGTGCCAGCGGCGGACCCCAGGTCACCGGGGAGCTGTTTTTT. Residues: CASGGPQVTGELFF. Together with reference TRBV9 and TRBJ2-2, the CDR3 gives the full variable domain: DSGVTQTPKHLITATGQRVTLRCSPRSGDLSVYWYQQSLDQGLQFLIQYYNGEERAKGNILERFSAQQFPDLHSELNLSSLELGDSALYFCASGGPQVTGELFFGEGSRLTVL.